Sequencing of this T cell receptor beta chain was carried out in a study of blood T cell repertoires in COVID-19. Study as a whole: Collection of acute and convalescent COVID-19 samples took place in the United States, Italy and Spain.

The CDR3 runs 12 residues. The germline gives CDR1 KGHSH, CDR2 LQKENI. V lost 4 bases to trimming and J lost 10 bases, with 11 bases between them. Study processing details: Nucleated cell number was recorded as an estimate derived from reference gene primer amplification. Sequencing was performed with immunoSEQ multiplex PCR; in TCRdb, only in-frame clones are kept and a portion is missing. V and J calls and clone size are copied from that table; D and trimming were computed from the DNA. The sample records around 100,000 clones, about four fifths being singletons. The clonotype was recovered from a human donor in a cohort sampled during active COVID-19. The V gene is TRBV18, the J gene TRBJ2-4; D is perhaps TRBD2 (6 bases). Sequenced sample: peripheral blood. CDR3 region: CASSLGGNIQYF. The DNA of the CDR3 is TGTGCCAGCTCACTAGGAGGGAATATTCAGTACTTC. Full variable domain (remainder filled in from reference TRBV18 and TRBJ2-4): NAGVMQNPRHLVRRRGQEARLRCSPMKGHSHVYWYRQLPEEGLKFMVYLQKENIIDESGMPKERFSAEFPKEGPSILRIQQVVRGDSAAYFCASSLGGNIQYFGAGTRLSVL.